What follows are 9 T cell receptor beta chains derived from one specimen sequenced in a study of T-cell memory formation after mild COVID-19. TCRdb itself ran the 5' RACE reads through MiXCR, one entry per CDR3 protein. The sample lists roughly 140,000 distinct CDR3 sequences, roughly 13% occurring once. Material: PBMCs or a T cell subset sorted from them (not recorded which). The receptors here all came from an adult woman who had mild COVID-19 (a few samples of this study predate the infection). Cell type and time point are not known.

The genes are TRBV4-1 and TRBJ2-2; TRBD1 matches at 7 bases. Trimming took 4 bases from V and 7 from J; bases not matched to a gene: 9. The CDR3 totals 15 residues. CDR1 and CDR2 (germline): MGHRA, YSYEKL. The CDR3 spells CASSRYLRDSGELFF. The CDR3 DNA is TGCGCCAGCAGCCGGTACTTAAGGGACAGCGGGGAGCTGTTTTTT.

The J gene is TRBJ2-5, the V gene TRBV7-9; 7 bases match TRBD2. V was clipped by 4 bases and J by 1 base; unmatched bases: 6. Germline assignment: CDR1 SEHNR and CDR2 FQNEAQ (reference sequence). This CDR3 region has 15 residues. CDR3 amino acids: CASSSGTNFQETQYF. For the CDR3, the DNA is TGTGCCAGCAGCTCCGGGACTAACTTCCAAGAGACCCAGTACTTC.

This clonotype was counted a few times. The chain employs TRBV27 and TRBJ2-7; 7 nucleotides line up with TRBD1. The germline gives CDR1 MNHEY, CDR2 SMNVEV (reference sequence). V lost 5 bases, J lost 1 base, and 11 bases stayed unmatched. The CDR3 extends over 16 amino acids. The CDR3 nucleotides are TGTGCCAGCAGTCCGGTACCCGGGACAGAATCCTACGAGCAGTACTTC. Residues: CASSPVPGTESYEQYF.

This clonotype occurred a few times. This chain connects TRBV12-3 or TRBV12-4 to TRBJ2-5; D might be TRBD1 (6 bases). CDR3 length equals 16 residues. Trimming cost V 3 bases and J 0 bases, with 14 bases left between them. The CDR3: CASSFSGQPYQETQYF. The DNA for the CDR3 is TGTGCCAGCAGTTTTTCGGGACAACCGTACCAAGAGACCCAGTACTTC.

This chain joins TRBV4-1 and TRBJ2-7; TRBD2 is a possible D gene (6 bases). The germline CDR1 and CDR2 sequences are MGHRA and YSYEKL. The CDR3 consists of 15 residues. V was pared by 1 base and J by 3 bases, with 13 bases between. As DNA, the CDR3 is TGCGCCAGCAGCCAAGGCCTAGGGACTGACTACGAGCAGTACTTC. It codes for CASSQGLGTDYEQYF.

The J gene is TRBJ1-1, the V gene TRBV19; weak D call: TRBD1 (6 bases). CDR1 LNHDA and CDR2 SQIVND come from the germline V gene (reference sequence). Trimming stripped 0 bases from V and 4 bases from J, with 12 bases between. The CDR3 sequence is 15 residues long. The CDR3 DNA reads as TGTGCCAGTAGTATAGAAACAGGGTCCCCCACTGAAGCTTTCTTT. Its translation is CASSIETGSPTEAFF.

This clonotype is labeled large. This rearrangement joins TRBV7-3 to TRBJ2-3; D gene uncertain. This CDR3 has 15 amino acids. Trimming shortened V by 4 bases and J by 0 bases, and 11 bases separated the two germline ends. CDR1 SGHTA and CDR2 FQGTGA come from the germline V gene. The CDR3 DNA follows: TGTGCCAGCAGCTCATTAGCAAGGAGCACAGATACGCAGTATTTT. This sequence encodes CASSSLARSTDTQYF.

Ten or more counts support this clonotype. CDR3 sequence: CASSRYDRDNEQFF. The CDR3 DNA is TGTGCCAGCAGTCGATACGACAGGGACAATGAGCAGTTCTTC. V and J are TRBV9 and TRBJ2-1; 7 nucleotides agree with TRBD1. This CDR3 spans 14 amino acids. Germline CDR1 is SGDLS and CDR2 is YYNGEE. V lost 5 bases, J lost 5 bases, and 7 bases stayed unmatched.

This clonotype was recorded a few times. The V call is TRBV6-2 or TRBV6-3, the J call TRBJ2-2; 9 nucleotides align to TRBD2. Germline CDR1 is MNHEY and CDR2 is SVGEGT. The CDR3 length is 16 residues. Trimming took 4 bases from V and 2 from J; bases not matched to a gene: 5. The CDR3 nucleotides read TGTGCCAGCAGTTCCGGACTAGCGAAAAACACCGGGGAGCTGTTTTTT. Protein sequence: CASSSGLAKNTGELFF.